This is a list of T cell receptor beta chains from one sample in a study of blood T cell repertoires in COVID-19. Using immunoSEQ multiplex PCR, the repertoire was profiled, and TCRdb retains in-frame clones only, with some absent. The sample shows about 210,000 clones, 75% to 90% of them seen only once. Material for sequencing was PBMCs or T cells enriched from blood (not recorded which). These receptors all come from a man aged 35 to 55 who had recovered from COVID-19. The CDR3 runs from the conserved cysteine through the conserved F or W. The D gene is left open where the match is weak. Clone sizes are given selectively: once, few, many, or a class where the clone is expanded.

TRBD2	TRBV5-1	TRBJ2-7	NA	CASSLMLADLIPYEQYF	TGCGCCAGCAGCTTGATGCTAGCGGATCTAATACCCTACGAGCAGTACTTC
NA	TRBV5-1	TRBJ2-5	NA	CASSAGRGGETQYF	TGCGCCAGCAGCGCGGGACGGGGCGGGGAGACCCAGTACTTC
TRBD1	TRBV3-1/TRBV3-2	TRBJ1-1	few	CASSQDRTGRTEAFF	TGTGCCAGCAGCCAAGATAGGACAGGGCGGACTGAAGCTTTCTTT
TRBD1	TRBV5-4	TRBJ1-3	NA	CASSLDLRAGGSDTIYF	TGTGCCAGCAGCTTGGATCTAAGGGCAGGGGGCTCGGACACCATATATTTT
NA	TRBV20-1	TRBJ2-7	NA	CSASVRERGSYEQYF	TGCAGTGCTAGTGTTAGGGAGCGTGGCTCCTACGAGCAGTACTTC
TRBD1	TRBV5-1	TRBJ2-7	NA	CASRGQGTSKGSEQYF	TGCGCCAGCAGGGGACAGGGGACATCAAAGGGTTCCGAGCAGTACTTC
TRBD1	TRBV11-2	TRBJ1-4	NA	CASSLRQGRTNEKLFF	TGTGCCAGCAGCCTAAGACAGGGGCGAACTAATGAAAAACTGTTTTTT
TRBD1	TRBV5-8	TRBJ2-1	NA	CASSADRGLPYNEQFF	TGTGCCAGCAGCGCGGACAGGGGCCTTCCCTACAATGAGCAGTTCTTC
TRBD1	TRBV27	TRBJ1-6	NA	CASGPLPTGQGNSPLHF	TGTGCCAGCGGACCACTTCCGACGGGACAGGGCAATTCACCCCTCCACTTT
TRBD2	TRBV12-3/TRBV12-4	TRBJ2-1	many	CASSRTSENEQFF	TGTGCCAGCAGTCGGACTAGTGAGAATGAGCAGTTCTTC
NA	TRBV28	TRBJ1-6	NA	CASSSRQASNSPLHF	TGTGCCAGCAGTTCCCGACAGGCGAGTAATTCACCCCTCCACTTT
NA	TRBV7-2	TRBJ2-3	NA	CASSLGRSSGVTQYF	TGTGCCAGCAGCTTAGGACGTAGTAGCGGAGTAACGCAGTATTTT
NA	TRBV7-2	TRBJ1-4	once	CASSLGRRDEKLFF	TGTGCCAGCAGCCTAGGGAGGCGGGATGAAAAACTGTTTTTT
NA	TRBV27	TRBJ1-5	NA	CASSFGGVDQPQHF	TGTGCCAGCAGTTTTGGCGGGGTCGATCAGCCCCAGCATTTT
NA	TRBV19	TRBJ1-5	NA	CASPTGGGLIPQHF	TGTGCCAGCCCTACCGGTGGGGGGTTAATACCCCAGCATTTT
NA	TRBV6-5	TRBJ1-1	NA	CASSYSSTSGTEAFF	TGTGCCAGCAGTTACTCGTCCACCTCGGGGACTGAAGCTTTCTTT